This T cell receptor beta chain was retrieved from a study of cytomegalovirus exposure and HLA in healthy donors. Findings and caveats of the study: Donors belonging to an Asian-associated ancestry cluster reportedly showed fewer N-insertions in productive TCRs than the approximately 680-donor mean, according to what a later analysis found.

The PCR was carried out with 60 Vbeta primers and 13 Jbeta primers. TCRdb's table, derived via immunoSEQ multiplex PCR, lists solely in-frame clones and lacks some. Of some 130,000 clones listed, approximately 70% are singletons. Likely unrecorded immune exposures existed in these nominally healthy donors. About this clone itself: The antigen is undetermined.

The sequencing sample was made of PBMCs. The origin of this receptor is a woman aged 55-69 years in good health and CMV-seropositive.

The CDR3 loop reads CASSLGGGSSYEQYF. CDR3 coding DNA: TGTGCCAGCAGCTTGGGGGGCGGCAGTTCCTACGAGCAGTACTTC. The chain uses TRBV5-4 and TRBJ2-7; D is perhaps TRBD1 (5 bases). V was trimmed by 0 bases and J by 1 base, leaving 11 bases between them. Germline lookup yields CDR1 SGHNT and CDR2 YYREEE (reference sequence). The CDR3 loop spans 15 amino acids.